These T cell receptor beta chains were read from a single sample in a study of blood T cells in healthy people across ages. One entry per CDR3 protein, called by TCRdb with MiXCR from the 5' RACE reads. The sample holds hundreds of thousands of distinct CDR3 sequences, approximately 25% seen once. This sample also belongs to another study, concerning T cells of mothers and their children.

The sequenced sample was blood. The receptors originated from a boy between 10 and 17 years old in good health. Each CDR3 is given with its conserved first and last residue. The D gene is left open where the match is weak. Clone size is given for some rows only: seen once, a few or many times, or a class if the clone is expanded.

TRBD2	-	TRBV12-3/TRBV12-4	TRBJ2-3	TGTGCCAGCAGTTCGAGCGGGGGGAGGGATACGCAGTATTTT	CASSSSGGRDTQYF
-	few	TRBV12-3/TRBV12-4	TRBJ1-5	TGTGCCAGCAGTTTTAAGGCAGGGCCACTGGGCAATCAGCCCCAGCATTTT	CASSFKAGPLGNQPQHF
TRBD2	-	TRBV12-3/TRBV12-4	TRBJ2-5	TGTGCCAGCAGTTTATGGGCTAGCGGGAGCGCAGAGACCCAGTACTTC	CASSLWASGSAETQYF
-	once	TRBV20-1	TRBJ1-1	TGCAGTGCTAGCGAGCAAGGTCGTCGAGTCGCTTTCTTT	CSASEQGRRVAFF
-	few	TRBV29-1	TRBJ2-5	TGCAGCGCAAACTCCAACGGCGGGGCGGCGAGTGAGACCCAGTACTTC	CSANSNGGAASETQYF
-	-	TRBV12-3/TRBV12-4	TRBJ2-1	TGTGCCAGCAGTTCCGAACTCTACAATGAGCAGTTCTTC	CASSSELYNEQFF
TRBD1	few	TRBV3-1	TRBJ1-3	TGTGCCAGCAGCCCGGGACAGGGTGGAAACACCATATATTTT	CASSPGQGGNTIYF
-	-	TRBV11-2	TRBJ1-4	TGTGCCAGCAGCTTAGATCGTGTGGAGTTCAATGAAAAACTGTTTTTT	CASSLDRVEFNEKLFF
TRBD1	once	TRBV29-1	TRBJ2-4	TGCAGCGCGGCAGACAGGGAAAACATTCAGTACTTC	CSAADRENIQYF
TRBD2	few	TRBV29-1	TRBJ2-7	TGCAGCGTGTCCGGGACTAGCCAAAGAAGGTACGAGCAGTACTTC	CSVSGTSQRRYEQYF
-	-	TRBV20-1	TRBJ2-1	TGCGGCACAGAGGAGGGAGGAAGGAATGAGCAGTTCTTC	CGTEEGGRNEQFF
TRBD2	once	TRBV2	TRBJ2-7	TGTGCCAGCAGCGGCGCTAGCGGGAGAGCCAACGAGCAGTACTTC	CASSGASGRANEQYF
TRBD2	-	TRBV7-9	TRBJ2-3	TGTGCCAGCACACTAGCGGGAGCAGGTACGCAGTATTTT	CASTLAGAGTQYF
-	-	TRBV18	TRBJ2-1	TGTGCCAGCTCACGTTTCCCTAAGGGGTCAGACGGCATTAATGAGCAGTTCTTC	CASSRFPKGSDGINEQFF
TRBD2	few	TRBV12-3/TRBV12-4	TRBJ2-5	TGTGCCAGCAGTTTAACGCCGGGGGGAGGTGCAGAGACCCAGTACTTC	CASSLTPGGGAETQYF
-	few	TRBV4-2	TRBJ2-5	TGTGCCAGCAGCCAAGCACACCAAGAGACCCAGTACTTC	CASSQAHQETQYF
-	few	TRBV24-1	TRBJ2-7	TGTGCCACCAGTGCTCACAGCTCCTACGAGCAGTACTTC	CATSAHSSYEQYF
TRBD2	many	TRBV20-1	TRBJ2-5	TGCAGTGCTAGAGCTAGCGGGGGGTTGGAGACCCAGTACTTC	CSARASGGLETQYF
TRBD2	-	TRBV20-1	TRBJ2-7	TGCAATGCTGCCTTAGCGGGAGGGCGGGACGAGCAGTACTTC	CNAALAGGRDEQYF
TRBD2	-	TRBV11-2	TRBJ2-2	TGTGCCAGCAGCCCTGATAAAATAGCGGGGCCCCCGGACACCGGGGAGCTGTTTTTT	CASSPDKIAGPPDTGELFF
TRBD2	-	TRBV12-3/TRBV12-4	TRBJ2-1	TGTGCCAGCAGTTTCGCGGGGGGAGGAAATGAGCAGTTCTTC	CASSFAGGGNEQFF
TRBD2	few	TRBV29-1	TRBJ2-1	TGCAGCGTTGAAGAGGCTAGCGGCTCCTACAATGAGCAGTTCTTC	CSVEEASGSYNEQFF
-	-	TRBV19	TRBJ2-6	TGTGCCAGTAGTATAACCTGGGCTGGGGCCAACGTCCTGACTTTC	CASSITWAGANVLTF
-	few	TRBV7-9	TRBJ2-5	TGTGCCAGCAGCCCAGGAGGGGGGCGAGAGACCCAGTACTTC	CASSPGGGRETQYF
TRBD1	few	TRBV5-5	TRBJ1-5	TGTGCCAGCAGCTTAAGGGACAGGTATAGCAATCAGCCCCAGCATTTT	CASSLRDRYSNQPQHF
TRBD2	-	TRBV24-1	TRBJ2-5	TGTGCCACCAGGAAGGGGGTAGCGGGAGAGGGAGAGACCCAGTACTTC	CATRKGVAGEGETQYF
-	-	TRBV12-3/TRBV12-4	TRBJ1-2	TGTGCCAGCACCGTAGGGCACCGAGGGGGCTACACCTTC	CASTVGHRGGYTF
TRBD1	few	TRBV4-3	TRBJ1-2	TGCGCCAGCAGCCATGTTGGGACAGGGAGGTCCTATGGCTACACCTTC	CASSHVGTGRSYGYTF
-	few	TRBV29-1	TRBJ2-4	TGCAGCGCCGTTTCCCCGGACGCCAAAAACATTCAGTACTTC	CSAVSPDAKNIQYF
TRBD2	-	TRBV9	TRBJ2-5	TGTGCCAGCAGCCCGCCGCGGGGGGTAAGAGAGGAGACCCAGTACTTC	CASSPPRGVREETQYF
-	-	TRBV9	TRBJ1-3	TGTGCCAGCAGCGTTTCACAGGGCTTCTCTGGAAACACCATATATTTT	CASSVSQGFSGNTIYF
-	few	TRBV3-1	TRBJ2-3	TGTGCCAGCAGCCAAGGGCTAATCACAGATACGCAGTATTTT	CASSQGLITDTQYF
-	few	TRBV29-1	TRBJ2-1	TGCAGCGCGGATCAACAGAACAATGAGCAGTTCTTC	CSADQQNNEQFF
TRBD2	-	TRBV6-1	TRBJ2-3	TGTGCCAGCAGTGAAGCGAGGGAGGCTAGCGGGGGGGCAGATACGCAGTATTTT	CASSEAREASGGADTQYF
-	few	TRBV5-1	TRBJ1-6	TGCGCCAGCAGCCTCCGGGACGGGAATTCACCCCTCCACTTT	CASSLRDGNSPLHF
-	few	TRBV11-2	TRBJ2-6	TGTGCCAGCAGCTTAGGCAGGGGCATCCGCTCTGGGGCCAACGTCCTGACTTTC	CASSLGRGIRSGANVLTF
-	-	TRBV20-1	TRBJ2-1	TGCAGTGCTGCTGGGGGGCTCAATGAGCAGTTCTTC	CSAAGGLNEQFF
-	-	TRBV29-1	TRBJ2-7	TGCAGCGTCGTCATGGGCAGGACCTTCTCCTACGAGCAGTACTTC	CSVVMGRTFSYEQYF
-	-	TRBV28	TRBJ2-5	TGTGCCAGCAGCTTGACCCAGGCCAGGGAGACCCAGTACTTC	CASSLTQARETQYF
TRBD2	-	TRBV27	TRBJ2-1	TGTGCCAGCAGTTTACGGGGACTAGCGCCCAATGAGCAGTTCTTC	CASSLRGLAPNEQFF
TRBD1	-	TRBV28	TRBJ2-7	TGTGCCAGCAGTCACAGACAGGGACCCTACGAGCAGTACTTC	CASSHRQGPYEQYF
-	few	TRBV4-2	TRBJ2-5	TGTGCCAGCAGCCAAGAGGCCGGCCTTGGGGAGCAGTACTTC	CASSQEAGLGEQYF
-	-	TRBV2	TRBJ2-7	TGTGCCAGCAGTGTGGAGGGGGCTGATCACGAGCAGTACTTC	CASSVEGADHEQYF
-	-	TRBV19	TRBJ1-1	TGTGCCAGTAGCCAACCGGACACTGAAGCTTTCTTT	CASSQPDTEAFF
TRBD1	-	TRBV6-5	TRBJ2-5	TGTGCCAGCAGCACAGGGGACAGGGGTTCGGAGACCCAGTACTTC	CASSTGDRGSETQYF
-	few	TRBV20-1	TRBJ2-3	TGCAGTGCTAGAACCGGGTTTGGGCGGGTAGATACGCAGTATTTT	CSARTGFGRVDTQYF
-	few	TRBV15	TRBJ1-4	TGTGCCACCAGCAGAGGGGCCGGGGCTCTAATGGAGTATGAAAAACTGTTTTTT	CATSRGAGALMEYEKLFF
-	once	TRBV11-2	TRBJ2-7	TGTGCCAGCAGGCTAGTGGGAGGCCACGAGCAGTACTTC	CASRLVGGHEQYF
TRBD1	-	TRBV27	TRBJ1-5	TGTGCCAGCAGCCAGGGACAGGGACTTCAGCCCCAGCATTTT	CASSQGQGLQPQHF
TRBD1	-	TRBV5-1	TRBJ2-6	TGCGCCAGCAGCTTCGTTGAGGGGGCGCAAGGGGCCAACGTCCTGACTTTC	CASSFVEGAQGANVLTF
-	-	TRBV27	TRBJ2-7	TGTGCCAGCAGTAGAGGCCAGACTTTCTACGAGCAGTACTTC	CASSRGQTFYEQYF
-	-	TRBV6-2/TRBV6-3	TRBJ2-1	TGTGCCAGCAGCCCCGGAGTAATCTACAATGAGCAGTTCTTC	CASSPGVIYNEQFF
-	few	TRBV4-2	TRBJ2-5	TGTGCCAGCAGCCAGGAATCCCGGGGCCCGGAGGCTCAAGAGACCCAGTACTTC	CASSQESRGPEAQETQYF
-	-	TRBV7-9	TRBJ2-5	TGTGCCAGCAGCCGTCCGGCTGACACTCGAGGGGAGACCCAGTACTTC	CASSRPADTRGETQYF